Listed below are T cell receptor beta chains from one sample, sequenced in a study of blood T cell repertoires in COVID-19. Data came from immunoSEQ multiplex PCR; TCRdb stores just in-frame clones and leaves some out. The sample records 100,000 to 150,000 clones, around 83% being singletons. Sequenced: peripheral blood. These receptors all stem from a man aged 35-49 years with active or convalescent COVID-19. Each CDR3 is given with its conserved first and last residue. Fields, in order: clone size, V gene, J gene, D gene, CDR3 DNA, CDR3 protein. A D gene is named only where the DNA matches it firmly. Expanded clones get a size class; other rows say once, few or many, or leave the size out.

>few|TRBV6-5|TRBJ1-6|TRBD1
TGTGCCAGCAGGACCGGGACAGGGATTTACTCACCCCTCCACTTT
CASRTGTGIYSPLHF
>few|TRBV4-1|TRBJ1-1|NA
TGCGCCAGCTCCCTGACTATGACTGAAGCTTTCTTT
CASSLTMTEAFF
>NA|TRBV12-3/TRBV12-4|TRBJ2-1|TRBD1
TGTGCCAGCAGTCCCACAGGGGATGAGGGGTTCTTC
CASSPTGDEGFF
>NA|TRBV18|TRBJ2-5|NA
TGTGCCAGCTCACCATCGGTCCGCGAAGAGACCCAGTACTTC
CASSPSVREETQYF
>few|TRBV3-1/TRBV3-2|TRBJ2-7|NA
TGTGCCAGCAGCCAAGAAACGGGGAACCCCTACGAGCAGTACTTC
CASSQETGNPYEQYF
>NA|TRBV29-1|TRBJ1-1|NA
TGCAGCGTTGAAGACTGGGCGCCCATGAACACTGAAGCTTTCTTT
CSVEDWAPMNTEAFF
>NA|TRBV29-1|TRBJ1-2|NA
TGCAGCGTTGACACCCGGGGGAGCTCAGGCTACACCTTC
CSVDTRGSSGYTF
>NA|TRBV27|TRBJ1-1|TRBD1
TGTGCCAGCAGCCAAAACAGGGGTTGGAACACTGAAGCTTTCTTT
CASSQNRGWNTEAFF
>NA|TRBV7-8|TRBJ2-1|NA
TGTGCCAGCAGCTTAATAACTAGCTCCTACAATGAGCAGTTCTTC
CASSLITSSYNEQFF
>NA|TRBV29-1|TRBJ1-2|TRBD1
TGCAGCGTTGACCTGTCGGGACAGGGGAATGGCTACACCTTC
CSVDLSGQGNGYTF
>NA|TRBV4-1|TRBJ2-5|NA
TGCGCCAGCAGCCAAGATCTCAGAGGGAGAGAGACCCAGTACTTC
CASSQDLRGRETQYF